The 13 T cell receptor beta chains in this list originate from one sample, sequenced in a study of blood T cell repertoires in COVID-19. Produced via immunoSEQ multiplex PCR; TCRdb's table is partial and in-frame only. The table has fewer than 200,000 clones, roughly 84% seen once. The sequenced material came from PBMCs or T cells enriched from blood (not recorded which). Every receptor here comes from a woman in her thirties who had been exposed to COVID-19.

This chain connects TRBV7-3 to TRBJ2-1, with 9 bases identical to TRBD2. Germline CDR1 reads SGHTA; CDR2 reads FQGTGA. The CDR3 runs to 15 residues. Trimming removed 7 bases from V and 5 bases from J; junction bases left unmatched: 9. The CDR3 sequence: CASTPGIAGDNEQFF. Here the CDR3 DNA reads TGTGCCAGCACCCCTGGAATAGCGGGGGACAATGAGCAGTTCTTC.

The chain recombines TRBV30 with TRBJ2-7, with 7 bases aligning to TRBD1. The CDR3 sequence is 12 residues long. J gave up 9 bases and V 1 base, and 6 bases lay outside the gene matches. Germline loops: CDR1 GTSNPN, CDR2 SVGIG (reference sequence). CDR3: CAWSDWTGWQYF. The DNA of the CDR3 is TGTGCCTGGAGTGATTGGACAGGTTGGCAGTACTTC.

The V call is TRBV3-1 (or the pseudogene TRBV3-2), the J call TRBJ1-2; D is ambiguous. Between the trimmed V and J ends, which lost 6 bases and 1 base, there was a span of 9 bases. Germline CDR1 reads LGHDT; CDR2 reads YNNKEL (reference sequence). CDR3 size: 13 residues. CDR3: CASRSGINYGYTF. CDR3 in DNA: TGTGCCAGCAGGAGCGGGATTAACTATGGCTACACCTTC.

In this sample, this clone turned up once. The chain links TRBV12-5 to TRBJ2-1; the match to TRBD1 covers 8 bases. The length of the CDR3 is 17 residues. The V segment lost 1 base and the J segment 5 bases; nucleotides outside the gene matches: 10. CDR1 is LGHNT, CDR2 FRNRAP, per germline. CDR3 region: CASGLAPRTGTDNEQFF. The CDR3 nucleotides are TGTGCTAGTGGTTTGGCCCCCAGGACAGGGACAGACAATGAGCAGTTCTTC.

The rearrangement links TRBV12-5 to TRBJ1-1; tentative D call: TRBD1 (5 bases). V lost 6 bases and J lost 1, with 12 bases in between. This CDR3 contains 14 residues. CDR1 and CDR2 from the germline V gene are LGHNT and FRNRAP. In DNA form, the CDR3 reads TGTGCTAGTGGCACTAACGGGGGGAACACTGAAGCTTTCTTT. This codes for CASGTNGGNTEAFF.

This chain connects TRBV2 to TRBJ2-5; 11 bases align to TRBD2. The germline CDR1 and CDR2 sequences are SNHLY and FYNNEI. The CDR3 is 15 residues long. The V and J ends lost 3 bases and 4 bases, in that order; junction bases with no gene match: 4. The CDR3 nucleotides read TGTGCCAGCAGTGAGAATAGCGGGGGGGCAGAGACCCAGTACTTC. Encoded protein: CASSENSGGAETQYF.

The chain recombines TRBV25-1 with TRBJ1-1; D gene uncertain. CDR1 and CDR2 (germline): MGHDK, SYGVNS. The V end was cut by 6 bases, the J end by 2 bases, with 10 bases between. The length of the CDR3 is 13 residues. CDR3 DNA: TGTGCCAGCAGACCTACAGTAAACACTGAAGCTTTCTTT. It codes for CASRPTVNTEAFF.

The gene calls are TRBV30 and TRBJ2-7, with D possibly matching TRBD2 (6 bases). Germline CDR1 and CDR2: GTSNPN and SVGIG (reference sequence). There are 17 residues in the CDR3. V lost 3 bases, J lost 1 base, and 22 bases lay in between. DNA for the CDR3: TGTGCCTGGAGGTTGGAGGGAGCGACCCTCGGGTCCTACGAGCAGTACTTC. Its protein is CAWRLEGATLGSYEQYF.

This chain joins TRBV4-1 and TRBJ1-2; D gene ambiguous. This CDR3 spans 15 amino acids. V dropped 3 bases and J dropped 5 bases, with 16 bases sitting between them. The germline V gene has CDR1 MGHRA and CDR2 YSYEKL. Here the CDR3 reads CASSQAREFGYGYTF. CDR3 coding DNA: TGCGCCAGCAGCCAGGCCCGGGAGTTTGGGTATGGCTACACCTTC.

This clone has a single count. The CDR3 nucleotides read TGCAGCGTTCAGGGGGCGGGGAATCAGCCCCAGCATTTT. Residues: CSVQGAGNQPQHF. The V and J genes are TRBV29-1 and TRBJ1-5; 8 nucleotides align to TRBD1. Germline CDR1 SQVTM, CDR2 ANQGSEA. V shed 5 bases and J 4 bases; nucleotides not matched to a gene: 4. This CDR3 contains 13 residues.

This chain uses TRBV19 with TRBJ1-5, with TRBD1 matching 8 bases. The V segment lost 6 bases and the J segment 1 base; nucleotides outside the gene matches: 8. This CDR3 is built from 16 residues. Germline V gives CDR1 LNHDA, CDR2 SQIVND (reference sequence). The CDR3 reads CASRAGGEGSNQPQHF. The CDR3 bases are TGTGCCAGTAGGGCAGGGGGCGAAGGAAGCAATCAGCCCCAGCATTTT.

The chain carries TRBV19 and TRBJ2-7, with TRBD1 matching over 8 bases. Looked up from germline, CDR1 is LNHDA and CDR2 is SQIVND (reference sequence). There are 15 residues in the CDR3. The V gene end was trimmed by 4 bases and the J gene end by 0 bases; junction bases not matched to a gene: 5. The CDR3 nucleotides read TGTGCCAGTAGTAGGAACAGGGGGAGCTCCTACGAGCAGTACTTC. Translated, it gives CASSRNRGSSYEQYF.

V is TRBV30 and J is TRBJ2-4; D is possibly TRBD1 (6 bases). CDR1 is GTSNPN, CDR2 SVGIG, per germline (reference sequence). The CDR3 consists of 15 residues. V was trimmed by 2 bases and J by 1 base, leaving 12 bases between them. CDR3 sequence reads: CAWSFTTGAKNIQYF. The CDR3 DNA follows: TGTGCCTGGAGTTTTACGACAGGCGCCAAAAACATTCAGTACTTC.